This T cell receptor (beta chain) was recorded in a study of PD-1 blockade in mismatch repair-deficient tumors. Turning to this clone: Its antigen is not known.

Assay: immunoSEQ multiplex PCR; the TCRdb copy retains only in-frame clones and omits some. Of more than 15,000 clones in the sample, 80% to 85% were seen once. PCR or immunohistochemistry showed mismatch repair deficiency in every enrolled patient. TCRs were sequenced from a few patients responding to pembrolizumab. The CDR3 has 14 amino acids. V was shortened by 4 bases and J by 3 bases, with 13 bases between the two germline ends. Germline V gene lookup returns CDR1 SGHAT and CDR2 FQDESV (reference sequence). Study-level findings and limits: After pembrolizumab, tumor-resident clones rose rapidly, then generally contracted before radiologic responses.

The chain has TRBV11-1 and TRBJ2-7; D possibly corresponds to TRBD2 (6 bases). The source material was PBMCs, sampled 4 weeks after starting pembrolizumab. The sequence was obtained from an adult with mismatch repair-deficient cancer. CDR3 in amino acids: CASSSKAGFYEQYF. In DNA, the CDR3 is TGTGCCAGCAGCTCAAAAGCGGGTTTCTACGAGCAGTACTTC.